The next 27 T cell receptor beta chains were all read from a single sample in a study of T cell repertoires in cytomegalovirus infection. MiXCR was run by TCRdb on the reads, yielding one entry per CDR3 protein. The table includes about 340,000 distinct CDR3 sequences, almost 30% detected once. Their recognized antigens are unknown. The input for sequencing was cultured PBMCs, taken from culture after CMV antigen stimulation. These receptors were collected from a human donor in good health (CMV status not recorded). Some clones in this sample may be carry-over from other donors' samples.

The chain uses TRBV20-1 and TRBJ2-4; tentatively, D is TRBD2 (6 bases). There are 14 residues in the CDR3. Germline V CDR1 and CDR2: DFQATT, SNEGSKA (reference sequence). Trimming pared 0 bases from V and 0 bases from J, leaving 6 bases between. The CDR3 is CSAREGLAKNIQYF. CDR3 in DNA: TGCAGTGCTAGAGAGGGACTAGCCAAAAACATTCAGTACTTC.

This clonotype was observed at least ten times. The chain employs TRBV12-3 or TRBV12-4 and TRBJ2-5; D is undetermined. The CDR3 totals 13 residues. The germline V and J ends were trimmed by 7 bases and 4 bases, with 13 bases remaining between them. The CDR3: CASTLSPRETQYF. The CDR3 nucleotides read TGTGCCAGCACCCTGTCCCCCCGAGAGACCCAGTACTTC.

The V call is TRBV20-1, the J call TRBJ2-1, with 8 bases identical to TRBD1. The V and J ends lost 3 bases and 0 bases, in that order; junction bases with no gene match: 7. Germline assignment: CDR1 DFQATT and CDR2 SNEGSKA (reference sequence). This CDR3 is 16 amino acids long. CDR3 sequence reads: CSASGDRTSSYNEQFF. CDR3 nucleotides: TGCAGTGCTAGTGGGGACAGGACGAGCTCCTACAATGAGCAGTTCTTC.

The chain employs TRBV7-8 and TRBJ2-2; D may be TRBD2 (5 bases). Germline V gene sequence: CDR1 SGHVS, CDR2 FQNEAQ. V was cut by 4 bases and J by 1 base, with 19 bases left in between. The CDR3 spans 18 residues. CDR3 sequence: CASSSEGSAALNTGELFF. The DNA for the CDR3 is TGTGCCAGCAGCTCAGAGGGATCAGCGGCCCTGAACACCGGGGAGCTGTTTTTT.

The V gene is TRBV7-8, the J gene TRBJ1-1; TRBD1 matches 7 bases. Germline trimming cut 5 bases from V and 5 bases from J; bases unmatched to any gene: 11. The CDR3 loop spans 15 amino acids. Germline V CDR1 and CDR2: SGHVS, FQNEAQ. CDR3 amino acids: CASSLNRGGRTEAFF. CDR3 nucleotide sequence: TGTGCCAGCAGCCTGAACAGGGGAGGGAGAACTGAAGCTTTCTTT.

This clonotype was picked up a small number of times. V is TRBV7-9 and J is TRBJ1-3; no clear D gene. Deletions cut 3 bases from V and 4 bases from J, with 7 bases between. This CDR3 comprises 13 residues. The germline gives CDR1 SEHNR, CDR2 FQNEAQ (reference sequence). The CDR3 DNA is TGTGCCAGCAGCTTGGCCAGCGGAAACACCATATATTTT. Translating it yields CASSLASGNTIYF.

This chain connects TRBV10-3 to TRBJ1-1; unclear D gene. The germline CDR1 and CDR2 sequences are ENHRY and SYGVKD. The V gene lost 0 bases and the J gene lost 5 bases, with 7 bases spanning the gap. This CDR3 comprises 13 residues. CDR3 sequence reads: CAISESAGTEAFF. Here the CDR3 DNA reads TGTGCCATCAGTGAGTCCGCGGGGACTGAAGCTTTCTTT.

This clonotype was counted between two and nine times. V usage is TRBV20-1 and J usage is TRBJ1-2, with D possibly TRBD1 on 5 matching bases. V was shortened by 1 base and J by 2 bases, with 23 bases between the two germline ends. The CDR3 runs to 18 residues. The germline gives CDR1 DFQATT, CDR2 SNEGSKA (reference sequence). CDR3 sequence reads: CSARALAARGESNYGYTF. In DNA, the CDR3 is TGCAGTGCTAGAGCTTTGGCCGCTCGAGGGGAGTCGAACTATGGCTACACCTTC.

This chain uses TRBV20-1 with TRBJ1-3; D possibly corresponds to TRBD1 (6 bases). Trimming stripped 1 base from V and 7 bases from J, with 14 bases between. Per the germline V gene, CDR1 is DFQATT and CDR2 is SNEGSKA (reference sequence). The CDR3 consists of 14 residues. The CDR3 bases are TGCAGTGCTAGAGGCCCGGGGGGGGCGAACACCATATATTTT. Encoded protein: CSARGPGGANTIYF.

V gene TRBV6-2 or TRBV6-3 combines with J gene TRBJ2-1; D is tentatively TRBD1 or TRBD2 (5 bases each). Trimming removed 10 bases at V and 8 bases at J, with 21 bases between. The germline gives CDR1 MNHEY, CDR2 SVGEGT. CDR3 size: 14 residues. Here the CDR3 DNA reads TGTGCCACCTCGTACCTCGGGACCATTGATGAGCAGTTCTTC. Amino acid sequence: CATSYLGTIDEQFF.

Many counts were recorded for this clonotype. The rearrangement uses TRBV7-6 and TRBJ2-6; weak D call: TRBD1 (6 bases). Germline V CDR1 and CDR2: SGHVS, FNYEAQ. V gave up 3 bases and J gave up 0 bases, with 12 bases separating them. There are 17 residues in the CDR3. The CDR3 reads CASSLETGNSGANVLTF. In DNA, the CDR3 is TGTGCCAGCAGCTTGGAGACAGGCAACTCTGGGGCCAACGTCCTGACTTTC.

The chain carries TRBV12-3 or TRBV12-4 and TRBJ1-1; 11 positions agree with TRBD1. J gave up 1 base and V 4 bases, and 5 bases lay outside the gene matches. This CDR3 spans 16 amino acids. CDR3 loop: CASSSTGQGANTEAFF. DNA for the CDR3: TGTGCCAGCAGTTCGACTGGACAGGGGGCGAACACTGAAGCTTTCTTT.

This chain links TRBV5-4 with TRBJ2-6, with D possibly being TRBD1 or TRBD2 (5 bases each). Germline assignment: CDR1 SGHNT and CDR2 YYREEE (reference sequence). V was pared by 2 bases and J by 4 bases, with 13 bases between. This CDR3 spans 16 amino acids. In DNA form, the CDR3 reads TGTGCCAGCAGCTTCCTCGCAGGGACCGGGGCCAACGTCCTGACTTTC. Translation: CASSFLAGTGANVLTF.

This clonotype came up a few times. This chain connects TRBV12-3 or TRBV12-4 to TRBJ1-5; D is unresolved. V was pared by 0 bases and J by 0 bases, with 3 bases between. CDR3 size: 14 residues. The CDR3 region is CASSLAASNQPQHF. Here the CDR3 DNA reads TGTGCCAGCAGTTTAGCAGCTAGCAATCAGCCCCAGCATTTT.

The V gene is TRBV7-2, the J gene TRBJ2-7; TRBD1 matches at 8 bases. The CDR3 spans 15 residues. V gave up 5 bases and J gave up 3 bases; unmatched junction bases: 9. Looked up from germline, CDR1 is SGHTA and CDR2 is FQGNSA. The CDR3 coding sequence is TGTGCCAGCAGCAAAGAGACAGGGGCTGGCTACGAGCAGTACTTC. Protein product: CASSKETGAGYEQYF.

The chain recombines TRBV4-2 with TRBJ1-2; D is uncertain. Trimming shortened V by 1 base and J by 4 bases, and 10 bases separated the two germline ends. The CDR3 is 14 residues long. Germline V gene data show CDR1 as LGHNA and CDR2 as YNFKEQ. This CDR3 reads CASSQVPTGYGYTF. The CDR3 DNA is TGTGCCAGCAGCCAAGTCCCGACTGGCTATGGCTACACCTTC.

CDR3 amino acids: CASSQVVRNTGELFF. The DNA for the CDR3 is TGTGCCAGCAGCCAAGTTGTCAGGAACACCGGGGAGCTGTTTTTT. J is TRBJ2-2 and V is TRBV14; D is ambiguous. Between the trimmed V and J ends, which lost 1 base and 1 base, there was a span of 7 bases. The CDR3 is 15 residues long. Germline V gene data show CDR1 as SGHDN and CDR2 as FVKESK.

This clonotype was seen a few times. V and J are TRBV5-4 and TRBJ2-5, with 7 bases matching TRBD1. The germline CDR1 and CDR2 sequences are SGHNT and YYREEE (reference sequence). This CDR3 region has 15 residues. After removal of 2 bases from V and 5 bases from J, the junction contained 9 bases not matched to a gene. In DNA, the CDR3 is TGTGCCAGCAGCTTCACACAGGGGAGAGGGGAGACCCAGTACTTC. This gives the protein CASSFTQGRGETQYF.

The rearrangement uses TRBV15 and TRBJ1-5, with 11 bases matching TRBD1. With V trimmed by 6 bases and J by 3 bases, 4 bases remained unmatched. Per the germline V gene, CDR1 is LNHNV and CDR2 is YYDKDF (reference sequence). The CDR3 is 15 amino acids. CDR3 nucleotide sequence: TGTGCCACCAGAGGGACAGGGGGTAACAATCAGCCCCAGCATTTT. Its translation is CATRGTGGNNQPQHF.

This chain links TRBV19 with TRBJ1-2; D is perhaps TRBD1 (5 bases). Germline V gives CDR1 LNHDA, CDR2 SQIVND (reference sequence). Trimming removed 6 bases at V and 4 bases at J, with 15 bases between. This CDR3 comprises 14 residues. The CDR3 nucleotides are TGTGCCAGTAGCTCGGGGCAGGCACTCTATGGCTACACCTTC. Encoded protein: CASSSGQALYGYTF.

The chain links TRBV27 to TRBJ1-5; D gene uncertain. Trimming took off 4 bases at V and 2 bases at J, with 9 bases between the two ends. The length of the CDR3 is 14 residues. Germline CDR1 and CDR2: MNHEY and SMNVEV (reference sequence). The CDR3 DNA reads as TGTGCCAGCAGTTCCCCGAGCGGCAATCAGCCCCAGCATTTT. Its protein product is CASSSPSGNQPQHF.

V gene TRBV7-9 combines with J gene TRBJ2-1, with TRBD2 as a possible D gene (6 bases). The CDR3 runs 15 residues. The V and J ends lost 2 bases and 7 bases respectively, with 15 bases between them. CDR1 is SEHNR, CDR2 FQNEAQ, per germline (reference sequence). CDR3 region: CASSLTEGFVNEQFF. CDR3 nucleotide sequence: TGTGCCAGCAGCTTAACGGAGGGTTTTGTGAATGAGCAGTTCTTC.

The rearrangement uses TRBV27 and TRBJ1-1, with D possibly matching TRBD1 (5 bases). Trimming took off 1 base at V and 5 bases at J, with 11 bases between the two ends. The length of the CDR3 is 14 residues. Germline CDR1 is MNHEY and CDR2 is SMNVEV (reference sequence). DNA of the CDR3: TGTGCCAGCAGTTTATTGGGGGATGGGACTGAAGCTTTCTTT. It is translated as CASSLLGDGTEAFF.

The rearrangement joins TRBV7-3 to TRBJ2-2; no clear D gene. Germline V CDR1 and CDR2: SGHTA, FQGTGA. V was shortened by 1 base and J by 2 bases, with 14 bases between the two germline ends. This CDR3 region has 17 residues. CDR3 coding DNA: TGTGCCAGCAGCTTAAACCCGGGTCATAAAAACACCGGGGAGCTGTTTTTT. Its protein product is CASSLNPGHKNTGELFF.

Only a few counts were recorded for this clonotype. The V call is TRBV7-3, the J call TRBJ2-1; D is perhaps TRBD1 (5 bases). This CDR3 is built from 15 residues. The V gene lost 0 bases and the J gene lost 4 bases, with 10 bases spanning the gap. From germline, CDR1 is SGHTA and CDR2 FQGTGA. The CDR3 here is CASSLTRETYNEQFF. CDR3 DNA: TGTGCCAGCAGCTTAACCAGGGAAACATACAATGAGCAGTTCTTC.

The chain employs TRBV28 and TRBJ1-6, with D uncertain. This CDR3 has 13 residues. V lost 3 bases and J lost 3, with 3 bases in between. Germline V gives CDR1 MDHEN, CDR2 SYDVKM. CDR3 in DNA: TGTGCCAGCAGTTTTAACTATAATTCACCCCTCCACTTT. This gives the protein CASSFNYNSPLHF.

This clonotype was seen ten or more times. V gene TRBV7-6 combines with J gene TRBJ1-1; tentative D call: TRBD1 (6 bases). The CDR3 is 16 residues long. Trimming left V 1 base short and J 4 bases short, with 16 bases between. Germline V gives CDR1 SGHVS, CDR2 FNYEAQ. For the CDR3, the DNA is TGTGCCAGCAGCTTAGGCGATACAGGGACGGGCACTGAAGCTTTCTTT. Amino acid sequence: CASSLGDTGTGTEAFF.